Here is one T cell receptor (beta chain) with its context. The record originates from a study of cytomegalovirus exposure and HLA in healthy donors. V shed 0 bases and J 3 bases; nucleotides not matched to a gene: 9. Germline V gives CDR1 MNHNS, CDR2 SASEGT. This CDR3 region has 17 residues. In the PCR, 60 Vbeta and 13 Jbeta primers were used. This table comes from immunoSEQ multiplex PCR, and its TCRdb copy is limited to in-frame clones, with some not included. The sample records around 130,000 clones, roughly 80% being singletons. V gene TRBV6-1 combines with J gene TRBJ2-7; 9 nucleotides line up with TRBD2. This TCR was sampled from a woman in her forties in good health and CMV-seronegative. Material: PBMCs. As DNA, the CDR3 is TGTGCCAGCAGTGAAGCGGCGGGTCTAGCGGGACGCTACGAGCAGTACTTC. This encodes CASSEAAGLAGRYEQYF.